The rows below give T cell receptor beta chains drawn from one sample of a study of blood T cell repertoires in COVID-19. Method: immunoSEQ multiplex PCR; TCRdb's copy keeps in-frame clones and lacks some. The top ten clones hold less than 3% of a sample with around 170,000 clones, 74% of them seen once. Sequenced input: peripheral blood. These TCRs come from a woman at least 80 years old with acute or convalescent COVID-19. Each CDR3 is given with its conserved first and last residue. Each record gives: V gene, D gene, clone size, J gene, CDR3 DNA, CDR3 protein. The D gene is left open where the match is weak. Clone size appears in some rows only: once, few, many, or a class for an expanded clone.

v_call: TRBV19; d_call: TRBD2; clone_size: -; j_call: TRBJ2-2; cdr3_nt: TGTGCCAGTAGTATCCTAGTCACGGGAGGGCGCACCGGGGAGCTGTTTTTT; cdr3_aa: CASSILVTGGRTGELFF
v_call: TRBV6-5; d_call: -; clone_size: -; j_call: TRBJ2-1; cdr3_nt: TGTGCCAGCGGACGAACCGTCGGGGGCAATGAGCAGTTCTTC; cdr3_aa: CASGRTVGGNEQFF
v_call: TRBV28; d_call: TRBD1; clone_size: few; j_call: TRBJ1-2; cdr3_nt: TGTGCCAGTATCAGTGGACAGGGCATAGGATATGGCTACACCTTC; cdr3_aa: CASISGQGIGYGYTF
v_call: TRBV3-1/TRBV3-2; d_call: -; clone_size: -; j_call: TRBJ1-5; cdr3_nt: TGTGCCAGCAGCCAAGGCCTTGCGAATCAGCCCCAGCATTTT; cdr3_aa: CASSQGLANQPQHF
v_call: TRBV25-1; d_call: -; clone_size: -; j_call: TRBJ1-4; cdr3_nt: TGTGCCAGCAGGGGGGGGGAAAAACTGTTTTTT; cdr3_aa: CASRGGEKLFF
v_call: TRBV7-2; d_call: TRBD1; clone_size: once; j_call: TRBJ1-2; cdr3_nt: TGTGCCAGCAGCTTAGCGCTAGGGACAGGGTATGGCTACACCTTC; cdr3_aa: CASSLALGTGYGYTF
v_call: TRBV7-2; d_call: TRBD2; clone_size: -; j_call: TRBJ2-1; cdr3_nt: TGTGCCAGCAGCCCGGGACTAGCGGTCTACAATGAGCAGTTCTTC; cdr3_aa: CASSPGLAVYNEQFF
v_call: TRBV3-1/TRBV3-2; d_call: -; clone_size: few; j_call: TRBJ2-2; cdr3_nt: TGTGCCAGCAGCCAAGATCATCTGGGCTCGGACACCGGGGAGCTGTTTTTT; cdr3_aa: CASSQDHLGSDTGELFF
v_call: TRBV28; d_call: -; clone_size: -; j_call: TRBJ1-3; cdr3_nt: TGTGCCAGCACCGCCAGGCTACTCTCTGGAAACACCATATATTTT; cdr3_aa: CASTARLLSGNTIYF
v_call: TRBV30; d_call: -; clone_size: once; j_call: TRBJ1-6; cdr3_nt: TGTGCCTGGAGAGGGGCAAATTCACCCCTCCACTTT; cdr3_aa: CAWRGANSPLHF
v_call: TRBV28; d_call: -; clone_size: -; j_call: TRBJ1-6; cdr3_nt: TGTGCCAGCAGCCTCGGGGGGAGGGGAAGGGGTTATTCACCCCTCCACTTT; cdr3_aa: CASSLGGRGRGYSPLHF
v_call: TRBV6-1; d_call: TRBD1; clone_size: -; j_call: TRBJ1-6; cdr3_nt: TGTGCCGCTCGAACCGGGACAGAAAATTCACCCCTCCACTTT; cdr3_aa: CAARTGTENSPLHF
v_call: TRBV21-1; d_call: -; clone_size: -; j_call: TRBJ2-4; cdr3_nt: TGTGCCAGCAGCAAAAATGGGGACAGGGACAACATTCAGTACTTC; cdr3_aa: CASSKNGDRDNIQYF
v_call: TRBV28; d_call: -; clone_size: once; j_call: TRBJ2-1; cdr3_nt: TGTGCCAGCAGATTAGACGGGGTGTACAATGAGCAGTTCTTC; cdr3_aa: CASRLDGVYNEQFF
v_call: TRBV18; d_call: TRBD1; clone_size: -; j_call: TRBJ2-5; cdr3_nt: TGTGCCAGCTCATCGCAGGGACAGCAAGAGACCCAGTACTTC; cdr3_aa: CASSSQGQQETQYF
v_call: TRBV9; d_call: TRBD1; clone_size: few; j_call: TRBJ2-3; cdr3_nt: TGTGCCAGCAGCGCATCGGGACAGGGAGTGGATACGCAGTATTTT; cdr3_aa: CASSASGQGVDTQYF
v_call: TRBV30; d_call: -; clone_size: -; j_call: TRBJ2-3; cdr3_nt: TGTGCCTGGAGCGGGATCACAGATACGCAGTATTTT; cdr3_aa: CAWSGITDTQYF
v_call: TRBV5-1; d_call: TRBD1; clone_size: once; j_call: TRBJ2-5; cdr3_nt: TGCGCCAGCAGCAAAGGGACAGGGGATGGGGAGACCCAGTACTTC; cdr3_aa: CASSKGTGDGETQYF
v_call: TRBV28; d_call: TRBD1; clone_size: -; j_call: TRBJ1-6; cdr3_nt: TGTGCCAGCTATGATCCCGGGACAGGGCTCTCACCCCTCCACTTT; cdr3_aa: CASYDPGTGLSPLHF
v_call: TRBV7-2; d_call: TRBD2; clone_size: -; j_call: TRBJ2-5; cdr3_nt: TGTGCCAGCATCCCCACAGCGGGAGGGCCCGGCGGGACCCAGTACTTC; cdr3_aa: CASIPTAGGPGGTQYF
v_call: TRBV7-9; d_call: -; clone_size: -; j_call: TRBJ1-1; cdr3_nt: TGTGCCAGCGAGCTAGGGGTTGAAGCTTTCTTT; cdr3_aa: CASELGVEAFF
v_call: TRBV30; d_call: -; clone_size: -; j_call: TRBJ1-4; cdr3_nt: TGTGCTCTATCGCTACTAAGTGAAAAACTGTTTTTT; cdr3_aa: CALSLLSEKLFF
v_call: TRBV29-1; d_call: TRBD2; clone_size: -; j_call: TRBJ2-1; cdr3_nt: TGCAGCGTAAGGGACCGGGAGGGCATATACAATGAGCAGTTCTTC; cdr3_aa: CSVRDREGIYNEQFF
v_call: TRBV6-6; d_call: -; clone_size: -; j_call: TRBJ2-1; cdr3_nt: TGTGCCAGCAGGACAGCTCACTCCTACAATGAGCAGTTCTTC; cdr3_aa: CASRTAHSYNEQFF
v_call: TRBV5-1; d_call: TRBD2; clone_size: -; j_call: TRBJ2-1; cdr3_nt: TGCGCCAGCAGCTTGGAATTTCGGGGGAGGGTGAATGAGCAGTTCTTC; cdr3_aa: CASSLEFRGRVNEQFF
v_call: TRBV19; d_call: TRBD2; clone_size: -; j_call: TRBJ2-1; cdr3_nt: TGTGCCAGTAAACACCTAGCGGGAGGCTTCTACAATGAGCAGTTCTTC; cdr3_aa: CASKHLAGGFYNEQFF
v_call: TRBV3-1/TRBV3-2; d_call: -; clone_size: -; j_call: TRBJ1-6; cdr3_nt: TGTGCCAGCAGCCCTTATTGGTCGGATTCACCCCTCCACTTT; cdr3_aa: CASSPYWSDSPLHF
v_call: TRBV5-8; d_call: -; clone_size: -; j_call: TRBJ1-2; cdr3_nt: TGTGCCAGCAGAGCTACAGGTTTATCTGGCTACACCTTC; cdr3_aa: CASRATGLSGYTF
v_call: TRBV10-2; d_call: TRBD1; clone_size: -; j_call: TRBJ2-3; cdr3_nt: TGCGCCAGCAGTGAACAGGGGCACCTTAACACAGATACGCAGTATTTT; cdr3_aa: CASSEQGHLNTDTQYF
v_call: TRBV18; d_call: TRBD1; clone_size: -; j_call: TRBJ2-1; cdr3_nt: TGTGCCAGCTCACTCGGGACAGGTCTCAATGAGCAGTTCTTC; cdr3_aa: CASSLGTGLNEQFF
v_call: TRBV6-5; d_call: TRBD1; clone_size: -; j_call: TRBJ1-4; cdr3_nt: TGTGCCAGCAGTTACTCCATGACAGGGTCTAATGAAAAACTGTTTTTT; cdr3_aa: CASSYSMTGSNEKLFF
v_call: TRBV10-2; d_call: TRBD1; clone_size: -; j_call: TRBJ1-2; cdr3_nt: TGCGCCAGCAGTGAGTCGGCAGGACAGGGCTATGGCTACACCTTC; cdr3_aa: CASSESAGQGYGYTF
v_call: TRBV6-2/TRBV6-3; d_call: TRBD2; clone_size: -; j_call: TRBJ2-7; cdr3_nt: TGTGCCAGCAGTTCCACGACCGGGACTAGCGGGAGTAAGTACGAGCAGTACTTC; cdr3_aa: CASSSTTGTSGSKYEQYF
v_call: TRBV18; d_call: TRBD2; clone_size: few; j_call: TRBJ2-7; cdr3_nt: TGTGCCAGCTCACGAACTAGCGGGAGCGCCTACGAGCAGTACTTC; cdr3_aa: CASSRTSGSAYEQYF
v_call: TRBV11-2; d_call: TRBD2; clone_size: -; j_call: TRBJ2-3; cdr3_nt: TGTGCCAGCAGCCGAATGACTAGCGGGAGGACAGATACGCAGTATTTT; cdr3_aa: CASSRMTSGRTDTQYF
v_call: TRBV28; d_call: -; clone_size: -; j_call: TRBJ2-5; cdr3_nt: TGTGCCAGCAGTCCAGCTAGGCTAGAAGAGACCCAGTACTTC; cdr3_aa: CASSPARLEETQYF
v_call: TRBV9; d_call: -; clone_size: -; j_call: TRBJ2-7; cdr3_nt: TGTGCCAGCAGCGCCCACGGGGCAGGGGACACCTACGAGCAGTACTTC; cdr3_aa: CASSAHGAGDTYEQYF